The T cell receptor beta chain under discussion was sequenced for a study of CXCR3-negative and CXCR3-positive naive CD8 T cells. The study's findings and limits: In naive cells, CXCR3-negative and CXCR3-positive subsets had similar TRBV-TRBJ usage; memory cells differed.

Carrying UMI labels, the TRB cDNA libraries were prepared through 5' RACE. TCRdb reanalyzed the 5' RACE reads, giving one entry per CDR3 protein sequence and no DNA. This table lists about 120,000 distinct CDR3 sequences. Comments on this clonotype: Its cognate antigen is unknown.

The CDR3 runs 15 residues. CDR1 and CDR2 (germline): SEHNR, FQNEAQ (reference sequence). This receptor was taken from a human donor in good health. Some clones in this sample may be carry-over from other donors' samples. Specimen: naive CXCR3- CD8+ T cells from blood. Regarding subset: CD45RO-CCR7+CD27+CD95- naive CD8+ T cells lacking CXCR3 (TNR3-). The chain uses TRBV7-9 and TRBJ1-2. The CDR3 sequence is CASSSPNKLNWGYTF.